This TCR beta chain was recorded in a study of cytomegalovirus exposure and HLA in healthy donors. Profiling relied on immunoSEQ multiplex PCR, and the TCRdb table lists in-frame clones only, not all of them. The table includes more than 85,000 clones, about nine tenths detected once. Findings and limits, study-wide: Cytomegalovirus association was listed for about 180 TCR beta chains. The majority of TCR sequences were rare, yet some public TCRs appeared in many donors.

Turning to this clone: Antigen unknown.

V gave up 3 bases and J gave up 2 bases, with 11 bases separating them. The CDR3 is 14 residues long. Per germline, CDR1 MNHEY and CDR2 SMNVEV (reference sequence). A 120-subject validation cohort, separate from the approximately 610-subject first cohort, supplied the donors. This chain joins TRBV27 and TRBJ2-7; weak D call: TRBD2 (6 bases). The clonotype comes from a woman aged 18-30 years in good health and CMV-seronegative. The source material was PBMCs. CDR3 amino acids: CASSFGGITYEQYF. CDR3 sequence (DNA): TGTGCCAGCAGTTTTGGCGGGATTACCTACGAGCAGTACTTC.